These T cell receptor beta chains were read from a single sample in a study of blood T cell repertoires in COVID-19. Measured with immunoSEQ multiplex PCR; TCRdb has only the in-frame clones, and not every one. The sample carries about 280,000 clones, around nine tenths recorded once. Sample: PBMCs or T cells enriched from blood (not recorded which). All receptors come from a woman in her sixties who had recovered from COVID-19. Both conserved end residues are part of each CDR3. Fields, in order: clone size, V gene, D gene, J gene, CDR3 protein, CDR3 DNA. A D gene is named only where the DNA matches it firmly. Where a row states a size, it is once, few, many or the class of an expanded clone; other rows omit it.

size: NA; V: TRBV21-1; D: NA; J: TRBJ2-1; CDR3: CASSSVGQGVSYNEQFF; DNA: TGTGCCAGCAGCTCGGTTGGACAGGGAGTGTCCTACAATGAGCAGTTCTTC
size: NA; V: TRBV2; D: NA; J: TRBJ2-3; CDR3: CASSVNTQYF; DNA: TGTGCCAGCAGTGTAAATACGCAGTATTTT
size: NA; V: TRBV9; D: TRBD1; J: TRBJ2-7; CDR3: CASSPGGAVTYEQYF; DNA: TGTGCCAGCAGCCCAGGGGGCGCGGTAACCTACGAGCAGTACTTC
size: NA; V: TRBV5-1; D: TRBD1; J: TRBJ2-7; CDR3: CASSFLGGHEQYF; DNA: TGCGCCAGCAGCTTTTTAGGGGGCCACGAGCAGTACTTC
size: NA; V: TRBV4-2; D: TRBD2; J: TRBJ2-7; CDR3: CASSQELAGASGF; DNA: TGTGCCAGCAGCCAAGAGCTAGCGGGGGCCTCTGGCTTC
size: NA; V: TRBV5-8; D: TRBD1; J: TRBJ2-5; CDR3: CASSARDRGKETQYF; DNA: TGTGCCAGCAGCGCCCGGGACAGGGGAAAAGAGACCCAGTACTTC
size: NA; V: TRBV7-9; D: TRBD2; J: TRBJ2-1; CDR3: CASSLGLAGVNEQFF; DNA: TGTGCCAGCAGCTTAGGACTAGCGGGAGTCAATGAGCAGTTCTTC
size: NA; V: TRBV2; D: NA; J: TRBJ2-4; CDR3: CASDHPRPGAKNIQYF; DNA: TGTGCCAGTGACCATCCCAGGCCTGGGGCCAAAAACATTCAGTACTTC
size: NA; V: TRBV10-1; D: NA; J: TRBJ1-1; CDR3: CASNTGEAFF; DNA: TGCGCCAGCAATACAGGGGAAGCTTTCTTT
size: NA; V: TRBV6-5; D: NA; J: TRBJ1-2; CDR3: CASSYGRGYTF; DNA: TGTGCCAGCAGTTACGGCAGGGGCTACACCTTC
size: NA; V: TRBV6-1; D: NA; J: TRBJ2-7; CDR3: CATRPGATVLFQYF; DNA: TGTGCCACCCGACCTGGGGCCACCGTACTATTCCAGTACTTC
size: NA; V: TRBV5-1; D: TRBD1; J: TRBJ1-2; CDR3: CASSEDREAYGYTF; DNA: TGCGCCAGCAGCGAAGACAGGGAGGCCTATGGCTACACCTTC
size: NA; V: TRBV19; D: NA; J: TRBJ2-1; CDR3: CASTLQAGRMGSEQFF; DNA: TGTGCCAGTACCTTGCAGGCGGGACGAATGGGTAGCGAGCAGTTCTTC
size: NA; V: TRBV28; D: NA; J: TRBJ1-5; CDR3: CASSHGGGANQPQHF; DNA: TGTGCCAGCAGTCATGGAGGGGGGGCTAATCAGCCCCAGCATTTT
size: NA; V: TRBV10-2; D: NA; J: TRBJ2-7; CDR3: CASSGLSLEQYF; DNA: TGCGCCAGCAGTGGACTGTCTCTCGAGCAGTACTTC
size: NA; V: TRBV2; D: NA; J: TRBJ2-5; CDR3: CASHTGIETQYF; DNA: TGTGCCAGCCATACAGGGATCGAGACCCAGTACTTC
size: NA; V: TRBV3-1/TRBV3-2; D: NA; J: TRBJ1-1; CDR3: CASSQGHLNTEAFF; DNA: TGTGCCAGCAGCCAGGGACATCTGAACACTGAAGCTTTCTTT
size: NA; V: TRBV28; D: NA; J: TRBJ2-5; CDR3: CASSLRPYGETQYF; DNA: TGTGCCAGCAGTTTAAGACCCTACGGGGAGACCCAGTACTTC
size: many; V: TRBV7-2; D: TRBD2; J: TRBJ2-7; CDR3: CASSLVAVAGAQGEQYF; DNA: TGTGCCAGCAGCTTAGTCGCGGTAGCGGGAGCCCAGGGCGAGCAGTACTTC
size: few; V: TRBV19; D: TRBD2; J: TRBJ2-7; CDR3: CASGTTQRAGYEQYF; DNA: TGTGCCAGTGGGACTACACAACGGGCCGGCTACGAGCAGTACTTC
size: NA; V: TRBV7-9; D: NA; J: TRBJ1-1; CDR3: CASNGLSNTEAFF; DNA: TGTGCCAGCAACGGACTTTCGAACACTGAAGCTTTCTTT
size: NA; V: TRBV27; D: NA; J: TRBJ1-5; CDR3: CASRWAGQSNQPQHF; DNA: TGTGCCAGCAGGTGGGCTGGACAGAGCAATCAGCCCCAGCATTTT
size: NA; V: TRBV29-1; D: TRBD1; J: TRBJ1-2; CDR3: CSAGTGESYGYTF; DNA: TGCAGCGCCGGGACAGGGGAATCCTATGGCTACACCTTC
size: NA; V: TRBV3-1/TRBV3-2; D: NA; J: TRBJ1-1; CDR3: CASSQVWDWMNTEAFF; DNA: TGTGCCAGCAGCCAAGTATGGGACTGGATGAACACTGAAGCTTTCTTT
size: NA; V: TRBV15; D: NA; J: TRBJ2-7; CDR3: CATSRGLTGSSYEQYF; DNA: TGTGCCACCAGCAGGGGCTTGACAGGAAGCTCCTACGAGCAGTACTTC
size: NA; V: TRBV29-1; D: NA; J: TRBJ1-3; CDR3: CSVVGGYSGNTIYF; DNA: TGCAGCGTTGTCGGGGGGTACTCTGGAAACACCATATATTTT
size: few; V: TRBV29-1; D: NA; J: TRBJ1-1; CDR3: CSVDGDSMNTEAFF; DNA: TGCAGCGTGGACGGTGACAGCATGAACACTGAAGCTTTCTTT